This T cell receptor beta chain came from a study of human T cells and chemical hapten exposure. Study outcomes and limitations: With DPC sensitization, TCRs exceeding 1 in 1000 frequency showed no change.

Germline values: CDR1 LGHNA, CDR2 YSLEER. Trimming pared 6 bases from V and 3 bases from J, leaving 11 bases between. The CDR3 is 13 amino acids. Time point denoted: pre-sensitization, week 0. Treatment denoted: therapeutic diphenylcyclopropenone sensitization with weekly scalp DPC. Before extraction, the whole blood was not fractionated, and total RNA was taken from it. This clonotype was counted many times. Its antigen remains unidentified. MiXCR, run by TCRdb on the RACE reads, gives a single entry per CDR3 protein. The top ten clones hold roughly 2.6% of a sample with roughly 380,000 distinct CDR3 sequences, approximately 5.1% of them seen once.

The chain links TRBV4-3 to TRBJ2-5, with D uncertain. The clonotype was recovered from a woman between 45 and 60 years old with alopecia areata. Some clones in this sample may be carry-over from other donors' samples. The sample was whole blood, taken in connection with sensitization to the hapten diphenylcyclopropenone (DPC). CDR3 nucleotide sequence: TGCGCCAGCAGTCATAGGGTAGAAGAGACCCAGTACTTC. Translated: CASSHRVEETQYF.